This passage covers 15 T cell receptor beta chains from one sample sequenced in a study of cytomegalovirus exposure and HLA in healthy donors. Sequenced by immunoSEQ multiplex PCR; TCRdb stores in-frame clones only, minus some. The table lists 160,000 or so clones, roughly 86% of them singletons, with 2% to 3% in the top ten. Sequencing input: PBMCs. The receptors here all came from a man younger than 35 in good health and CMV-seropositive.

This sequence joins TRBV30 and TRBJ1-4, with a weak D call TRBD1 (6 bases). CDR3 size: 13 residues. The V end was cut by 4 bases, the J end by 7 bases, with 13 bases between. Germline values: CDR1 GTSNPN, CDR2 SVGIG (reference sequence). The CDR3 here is CAWNGGTGEKLFF. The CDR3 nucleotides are TGTGCCTGGAATGGGGGCACTGGTGAAAAACTGTTTTTT. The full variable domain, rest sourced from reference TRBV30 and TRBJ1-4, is SQTIHQWPATLVQPVGSPLSLECTVEGTSNPNLYWYRQAAGRGLQLLFYSVGIGQISSEVPQNLSASRPQDRQFILSSKKLLLSDSGFYLCAWNGGTGEKLFFGSGTQLSVL.

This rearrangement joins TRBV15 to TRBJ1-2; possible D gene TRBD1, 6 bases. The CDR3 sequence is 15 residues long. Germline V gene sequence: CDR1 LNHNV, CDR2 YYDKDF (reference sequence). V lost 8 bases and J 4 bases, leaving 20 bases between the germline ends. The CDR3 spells CATERERQDPYGYTF. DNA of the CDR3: TGTGCCACCGAGAGGGAGAGACAGGACCCCTATGGCTACACCTTC.

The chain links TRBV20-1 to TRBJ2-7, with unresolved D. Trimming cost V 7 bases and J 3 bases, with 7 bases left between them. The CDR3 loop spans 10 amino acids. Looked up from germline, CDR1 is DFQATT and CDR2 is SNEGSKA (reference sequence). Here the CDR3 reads CSVSDYEQYF. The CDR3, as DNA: TGCAGTGTCAGCGACTACGAGCAGTACTTC.

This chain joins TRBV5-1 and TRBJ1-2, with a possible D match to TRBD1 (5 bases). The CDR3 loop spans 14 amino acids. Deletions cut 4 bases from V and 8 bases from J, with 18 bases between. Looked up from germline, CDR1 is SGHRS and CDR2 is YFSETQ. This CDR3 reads CASSPDRVLGGYTF. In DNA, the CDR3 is TGCGCCAGCAGCCCTGACAGAGTCTTGGGGGGCTACACCTTC.

The CDR3: CASSQDRTSVSYEQYF. The CDR3 DNA follows: TGCGCCAGCAGCCAAGATCGGACTAGCGTATCCTACGAGCAGTACTTC. This chain uses TRBV4-1 with TRBJ2-7, with 9 bases identical to TRBD2. Germline values: CDR1 MGHRA, CDR2 YSYEKL. CDR3 length equals 16 residues. V was pared by 0 bases and J by 1 base, with 4 bases of the junction left unmatched.

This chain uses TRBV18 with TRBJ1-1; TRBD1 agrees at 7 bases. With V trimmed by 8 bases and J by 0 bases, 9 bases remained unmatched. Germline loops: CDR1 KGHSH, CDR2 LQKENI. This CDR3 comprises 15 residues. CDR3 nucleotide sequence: TGTGCCAGCAGAGACAGGGTGGGAATGAACACTGAAGCTTTCTTT. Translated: CASRDRVGMNTEAFF.

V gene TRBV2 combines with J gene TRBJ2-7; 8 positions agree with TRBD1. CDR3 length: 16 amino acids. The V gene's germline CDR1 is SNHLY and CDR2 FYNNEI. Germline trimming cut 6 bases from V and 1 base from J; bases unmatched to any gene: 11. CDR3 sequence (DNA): TGTGCCAGCAGGGGGACAGGAAGTGAGAAGTCCTACGAGCAGTACTTC. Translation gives CASRGTGSEKSYEQYF.

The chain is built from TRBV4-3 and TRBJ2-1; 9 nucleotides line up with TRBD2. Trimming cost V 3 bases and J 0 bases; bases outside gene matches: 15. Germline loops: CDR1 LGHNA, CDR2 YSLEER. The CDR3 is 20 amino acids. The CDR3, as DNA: TGCGCCAGCAGCCATAAGGGCTGGAGCGGGGGGCCGAGCTCCTACAATGAGCAGTTCTTC. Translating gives CASSHKGWSGGPSSYNEQFF.

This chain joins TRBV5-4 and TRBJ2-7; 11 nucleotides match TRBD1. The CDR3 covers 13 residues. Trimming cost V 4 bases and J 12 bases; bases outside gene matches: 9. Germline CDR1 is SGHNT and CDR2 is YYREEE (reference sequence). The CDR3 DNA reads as TGTGCCAGCAGCGTGGACAGGGGGCAGGAGGGGTACTTC. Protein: CASSVDRGQEGYF.

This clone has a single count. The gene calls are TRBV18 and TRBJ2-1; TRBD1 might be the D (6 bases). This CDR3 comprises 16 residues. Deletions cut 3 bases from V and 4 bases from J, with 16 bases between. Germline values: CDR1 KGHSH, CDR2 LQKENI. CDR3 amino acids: CASSPPGHLSYNEQFF. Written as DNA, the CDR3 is TGTGCCAGCTCACCCCCGGGACACCTATCTTACAATGAGCAGTTCTTC.

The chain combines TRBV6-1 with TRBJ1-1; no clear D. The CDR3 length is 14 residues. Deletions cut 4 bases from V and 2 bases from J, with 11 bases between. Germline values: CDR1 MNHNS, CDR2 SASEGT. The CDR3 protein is CASSVSEGNTEAFF. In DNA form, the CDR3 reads TGTGCCAGCAGTGTCTCGGAGGGAAACACTGAAGCTTTCTTT.

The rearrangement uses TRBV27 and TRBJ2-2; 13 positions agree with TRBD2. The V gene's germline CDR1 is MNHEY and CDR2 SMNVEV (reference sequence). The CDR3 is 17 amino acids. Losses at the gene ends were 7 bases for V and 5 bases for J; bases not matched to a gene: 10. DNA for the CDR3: TGTGCCAGCACCCTACGGACTAGCGGGAGTAGAACCGGGGAGCTGTTTTTT. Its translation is CASTLRTSGSRTGELFF.

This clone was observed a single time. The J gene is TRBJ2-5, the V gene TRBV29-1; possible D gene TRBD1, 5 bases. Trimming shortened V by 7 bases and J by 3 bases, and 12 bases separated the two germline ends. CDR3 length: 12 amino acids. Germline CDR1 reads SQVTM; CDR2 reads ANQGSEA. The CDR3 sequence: CSGREGEETQYF. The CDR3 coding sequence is TGCAGCGGCCGAGAAGGGGAAGAGACCCAGTACTTC.

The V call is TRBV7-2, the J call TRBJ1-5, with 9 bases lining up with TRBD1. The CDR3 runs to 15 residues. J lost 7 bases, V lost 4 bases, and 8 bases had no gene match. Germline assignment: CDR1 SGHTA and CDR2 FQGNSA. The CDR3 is CASSSGQGRMQPQHF. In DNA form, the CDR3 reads TGTGCCAGCAGCTCGGGACAGGGAAGGATGCAGCCCCAGCATTTT.

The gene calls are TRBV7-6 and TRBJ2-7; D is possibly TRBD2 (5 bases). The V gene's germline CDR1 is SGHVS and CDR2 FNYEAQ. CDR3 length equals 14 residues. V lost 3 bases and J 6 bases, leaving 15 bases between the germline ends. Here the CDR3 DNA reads TGTGCCAGCAGCTTTGGGGAGACGGTCGGCGAGCAGTACTTC. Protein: CASSFGETVGEQYF.